This is a list of T cell receptor beta chains from one sample in a study of cytomegalovirus exposure and HLA in healthy donors. Repertoires were generated with immunoSEQ multiplex PCR, while TCRdb's copy carries only in-frame clones and drops some. The table counts roughly 120,000 clones; roughly 3.5% lies in the top ten. The sample comprised PBMCs. These receptor sequences come from a man aged 18-30 years in good health and CMV-seronegative. Each CDR3 is given without its conserved first and last residue.

V	J	CDR3
TRBV11-2	TRBJ2-1	ASSPPEGLNNEQF
TRBV7-9	TRBJ2-1	ASSLDRLIYNEQF
TRBV5-5	TRBJ2-7	ASSLGQNSYEQY
TRBV28	TRBJ1-1	ASSLLQGATEAF
TRBV19	TRBJ1-3	ASSTAGSGNTIY
TRBV10-2	TRBJ2-7	ASSGTGSYEQY
TRBV19	TRBJ2-3	ASSSVIGGPSTDTQY
TRBV30	TRBJ1-2	AWSVQRVDRDGYT
TRBV11-1	TRBJ1-2	ASSSGGRGYGYT
TRBV19	TRBJ2-1	ASSIVAGAEEQF
TRBV7-9	TRBJ1-5	ASSQEGQVNQPQH
TRBV9	TRBJ2-7	ASSPTTGDEQY
TRBV11-3	TRBJ2-1	ASSPIQGNEQF
TRBV18	TRBJ2-7	ASSPGLAGVGNEQY
TRBV30	TRBJ2-3	AWSRTSGGVGTDTQY
TRBV19	TRBJ1-5	ASSPLSGQRIKPQH